This T cell receptor (beta chain) was recorded in a study of blood T cells in healthy people across ages. Trimming at V came to 3 bases and at J to 5 bases, leaving 3 bases not matched to a gene. Germline V gene lookup returns CDR1 MNHNS and CDR2 SASEGT. The CDR3 covers 13 residues. This clonotype was found many times. Alongside a J-beta primer mix, a sample-barcoded 5' primer served in a second PCR lasting roughly 6 to 11 cycles. TCRdb itself ran the 5' RACE reads through MiXCR, one entry per CDR3 protein. The repertoire holds under 1,100,000 distinct CDR3 sequences, with about 23% as singletons. Healthy Russian Caucasian donors spanned ages about 6 to 100 years. These data were also reused for a study on T cells of mothers and their children. As that study records: Related and unrelated pairs show similar thymic shaping of TCR recombination output.

The sample comprised blood. V and J are TRBV6-1 and TRBJ2-5, with 7 positions matching TRBD2. This sequence was found in a girl aged 2-15 years in good health. In nucleotides, the CDR3 is TGTGCCAGCAGTGAGGGAGGGCGGGAGACCCAGTACTTC. This translates into CASSEGGRETQYF.